The 28 T cell receptor beta chains below all came from one sample that was sequenced in a study of regulatory T cells in long-lasting Graves disease. Time point meaning: newly diagnosed GD, antithyroid drugs for less than 3 months. RNA isolated from PBMCs was used to make the TCR library. The TCR beta library used iRepertoire HTBI primers with Arm-PCR amplification of CDR3. TCRdb processed the multiplex PCR reads anew with MiXCR; each CDR3 protein has one entry. Of around 500,000 distinct CDR3 sequences listed, 15% to 20% were seen once; the top ten hold approximately 25%. The same specimen was also included in a second study, on T cells in Graves' hyperthyroidism and ophthalmopathy.

The source was peripheral blood mononuclear cells (PBMCs), collected at new diagnosis, from a patient treated with antithyroid drugs. The receptor set was obtained from a woman aged 40-65 years with Graves disease.

Concerning this clonotype itself: A read error is likely here: a far larger clone is one base away. The chain combines TRBV11-1 with TRBJ2-5, with TRBD2 identical over 12 bases. The CDR3 spans 15 residues. CDR1 and CDR2 (germline): SGHAT, FQDESV (reference sequence). The ends lost 4 bases at V and 2 bases at J; junction bases unmatched: 2. The CDR3 region is CASSYGLAGQETQYF. In DNA form, the CDR3 reads TGTGCCAGCAGCTACGGACTAGCGGGGCAAGAGACCCAGTACTTC.

This clonotype was observed many times. The rearrangement links TRBV5-1 to TRBJ2-3; TRBD1 matches 9 bases. Per the germline V gene, CDR1 is SGHRS and CDR2 is YFSETQ. The V and J ends lost 5 bases and 5 bases, in that order; junction bases with no gene match: 9. The CDR3 sequence is 15 residues long. The CDR3 spells CASSWVTGGGDTQYF. In DNA, the CDR3 is TGCGCCAGCAGTTGGGTCACAGGGGGCGGAGATACGCAGTATTTT.

Many counts were recorded for this clonotype. This chain joins TRBV28 and TRBJ2-7; TRBD2 might be the D (6 bases). CDR3 length: 14 residues. V was pared by 10 bases and J by 3 bases, with 19 bases between. The germline V gene has CDR1 MDHEN and CDR2 SYDVKM. The CDR3 spells CATPPRGSFYEQYF. In nucleotides, the CDR3 is TGTGCCACCCCCCCCCGGGGGTCCTTCTACGAGCAGTACTTC.

The table lists this clonotype with a few counts. The germline gene is not matched at one end of the junction; a read error may be the cause. The rearrangement uses TRBV10-3 and TRBJ1-5; D call uncertain. Looked up from germline, CDR1 is ENHRY and CDR2 is SYGVKD. This CDR3 has 13 amino acids. CDR3 residues: CAISESENPPQHF. CDR3 bases: TGTGCCATCAGTGAGTCGGAAAATCCGCCCCAGCATTTT.

The rearrangement joins TRBV29-1 to TRBJ2-5; TRBD1 matches at 7 bases. With 6 bases clipped from V and 4 bases from J, the junction kept 5 bases outside the gene matches. This CDR3 spans 12 amino acids. In germline, CDR1 is SQVTM, CDR2 ANQGSEA. The CDR3 sequence: CSVEQGRETQYF. The CDR3 region has the DNA TGCAGCGTCGAACAGGGGCGAGAGACCCAGTACTTC. The whole variable domain, remainder taken from reference TRBV29-1 and TRBJ2-5, is SAVISQKPSRDICQRGTSLTIQCQVDSQVTMMFWYRQQPGQSLTLIATANQGSEATYESGFVIDKFPISRPNLTFSTLTVSNMSPEDSSIYLCSVEQGRETQYFGPGTRLLVL.

This clonotype was counted many times. This chain connects TRBV2 to TRBJ2-6; 7 nucleotides align to TRBD1. This CDR3 contains 15 residues. CDR1 is SNHLY, CDR2 FYNNEI, per germline. V lost 5 bases and J lost 2; bases outside the gene matches: 3. Here the CDR3 DNA reads TGTGCCAGCAGTTCACAGGGGCCTGGGGCCAACGTCCTGACTTTC. Protein sequence: CASSSQGPGANVLTF.

This clonotype was found many times. This chain links TRBV9 with TRBJ2-1, with D unclear. V gave up 6 bases and J gave up 4 bases, with 14 bases separating them. This CDR3 spans 14 amino acids. Germline lookup yields CDR1 SGDLS and CDR2 YYNGEE. The chain's CDR3 is CASNRAETYNEQFF. CDR3 in DNA: TGTGCCAGCAATCGGGCGGAGACATACAATGAGCAGTTCTTC.

The CDR3: CASSYGSDNNEQFF. The DNA for the CDR3 is TGTGCCAGCAGTTACGGGTCGGACAACAATGAGCAGTTCTTC. V gene TRBV6-2 or TRBV6-3 combines with J gene TRBJ2-5; D perhaps matches TRBD1 (5 bases). The DNA end is a closer match to TRBJ2-1, so the J assignment may be wrong. CDR1 and CDR2 (germline): MNHEY, SVGEGT. This CDR3 has 14 residues.

This clonotype was detected many times. The rearrangement uses TRBV20-1 and TRBJ1-1; no reliable D call. The CDR3 consists of 13 residues. With 1 base removed from V and 1 base from J, the gap between germline ends came to 7 bases. The germline gives CDR1 DFQATT, CDR2 SNEGSKA (reference sequence). The CDR3 reads CSARARANTEAFF. The CDR3 nucleotides are TGCAGTGCTAGAGCTAGGGCGAACACTGAAGCTTTCTTT.

This clonotype was seen a handful of times. The chain uses TRBV30 and TRBJ1-5; 7 bases map to TRBD1. The CDR3 has 13 amino acids. The V gene end was trimmed by 2 bases and the J gene end by 4 bases; junction bases not matched to a gene: 2. Per germline, CDR1 GTSNPN and CDR2 SVGIG (reference sequence). CDR3 amino acids: CAWSRDRNQPQHF. DNA for the CDR3: TGTGCCTGGAGTCGGGACAGAAATCAGCCCCAGCATTTT. The full variable domain, completed using reference TRBV30 and TRBJ1-5, is SQTIHQWPATLVQPVGSPLSLECTVEGTSNPNLYWYRQAAGRGLQLLFYSVGIGQISSEVPQNLSASRPQDRQFILSSKKLLLSDSGFYLCAWSRDRNQPQHFGDGTRLSIL.

This clonotype was seen a handful of times. The chain employs TRBV28 and TRBJ2-1; maybe TRBD2 (6 bases). The V end lost 6 bases, the J end lost 8 bases, and 17 bases lay between the germline ends. CDR3 length: 14 residues. Per germline, CDR1 MDHEN and CDR2 SYDVKM. The CDR3 region is CASRTRMRGDEQFF. CDR3 bases: TGTGCCAGCAGGACCAGAATGCGGGGCGATGAGCAGTTCTTC.

As to this clonotype: A read error is possible here, since a much larger clone lies one base away. Since the CDR3 does not end with the conserved phenylalanine or tryptophan, this likely comes from a read error. The gene calls are TRBV5-1 and TRBJ1-1; 9 nucleotides agree with TRBD1. The CDR3 spans 14 residues. V dropped 4 bases and J dropped 5; count of bases not matched to a gene: 6. CDR1 is SGHRS and CDR2 is YFSETQ in the germline V gene. The CDR3 spells CASSADRGETEAFL. The CDR3 DNA reads TGCGCCAGCAGCGCGGACAGGGGAGAGACTGAAGCTTTCCTT.

This clonotype was seen just once. A read error may explain this, as a much larger clone is one base away. This rearrangement joins TRBV3-1 to TRBJ1-1; the D is unclear. V lost 5 bases and J lost 0, with 16 bases in between. This CDR3 is 16 amino acids long. Germline V lookup: CDR1 LGHDT, CDR2 YNNKEL (reference sequence). The CDR3 spells CASSSPRVGVNTEAFF. CDR3 DNA sequence: TGTGCCAGCAGCTCCCCCCGAGTGGGAGTGAACACTGAAGCTTTCTTT.

The V and J genes are TRBV13 and TRBJ1-4; a possible D gene is TRBD1 (5 bases). Trimming pared 5 bases from V and 4 bases from J, leaving 23 bases between. Germline values: CDR1 PRHDT, CDR2 FYEKMQ (reference sequence). This CDR3 is built from 18 residues. The CDR3 reads CASSPQTGTREINEKLFF. The CDR3 DNA reads TGTGCCAGCAGCCCTCAAACAGGCACCCGAGAAATTAATGAAAAACTGTTTTTT.

This clonotype came up many times. V and J are TRBV5-1 and TRBJ1-4; 8 nucleotides agree with TRBD1. The V segment lost 5 bases and the J segment 0 bases; nucleotides outside the gene matches: 3. The CDR3 runs 15 residues. The germline CDR1 and CDR2 sequences are SGHRS and YFSETQ. The CDR3 coding sequence is TGCGCCAGCAGGGAACAGGGGGCAACTAATGAAAAACTGTTTTTT. Translating it yields CASREQGATNEKLFF.

This clonotype was recorded many times. The rearrangement joins TRBV24-1 to TRBJ2-3; 7 nucleotides match TRBD2. CDR3 size: 15 residues. V shed 5 bases, J shed 0 bases, and the junction held 4 bases outside the gene matches. Per germline, CDR1 KGHDR and CDR2 SFDVKD. The CDR3 DNA sequence: TGTGCCACCAGTGGGAACGGGGGGAGCACAGATACGCAGTATTTT. It translates to CATSGNGGSTDTQYF.

V usage is TRBV19 and J usage is TRBJ2-7, with D tentatively TRBD1 (6 bases). Germline V gene data show CDR1 as LNHDA and CDR2 as SQIVND (reference sequence). The CDR3 runs 13 residues. V lost 4 bases, J lost 3 bases, and 10 bases lay in between. CDR3 in amino acids: CASSRTGFYEQYF. CDR3 coding DNA: TGTGCCAGTAGTAGAACAGGGTTCTACGAGCAGTACTTC.

The chain recombines TRBV5-1 with TRBJ2-2; 9 nucleotides agree with TRBD1. V lost 4 bases to trimming and J lost 4 bases; unmatched junction nucleotides: 5. The CDR3 covers 15 residues. CDR1 is SGHRS, CDR2 YFSETQ, per germline. The CDR3 is CASSKDRGGTGELFF. The DNA of the CDR3 is TGCGCCAGCAGCAAGGACAGGGGAGGCACCGGGGAGCTGTTTTTT. Full variable domain (outside the CDR3, taken from reference TRBV5-1 and TRBJ2-2): KAGVTQTPRYLIKTRGQQVTLSCSPISGHRSVSWYQQTPGQGLQFLFEYFSETQRNKGNFPGRFSGRQFSNSRSEMNVSTLELGDSALYLCASSKDRGGTGELFFGEGSRLTVL.

This clonotype was counted many times. CDR3 nucleotides: TGTGCCAGCAGTGTCCTGGGGACATACTTAAATGAAAAACTGTTTTTT. This encodes CASSVLGTYLNEKLFF. The gene calls are TRBV6-1 and TRBJ1-4; perhaps TRBD1 as D (6 bases). CDR1 and CDR2 from the germline V gene are MNHNS and SASEGT. CDR3 length equals 16 residues. V lost 4 bases and J lost 5, with 17 bases in between.

The sample holds a few counts of this clonotype. The J gene is TRBJ2-1, the V gene TRBV10-2, with TRBD2 matching over 13 bases. The CDR3 covers 15 residues. Germline lookup yields CDR1 WSHSY and CDR2 SAAADI. Germline trimming cut 5 bases from V and 9 bases from J; bases unmatched to any gene: 7. CDR3: CASSPGTSGEREQFF. In nucleotides, the CDR3 is TGCGCCAGCAGTCCCGGGACTAGCGGGGAACGTGAGCAGTTCTTC.

The chain uses TRBV7-9 and TRBJ2-5; 13 nucleotides line up with TRBD2. The germline CDR1 and CDR2 sequences are SEHNR and FQNEAQ (reference sequence). The ends lost 5 bases at V and 5 bases at J; junction bases unmatched: 8. This CDR3 has 16 residues. The CDR3 loop is CASSAPLAGGPETQYF. CDR3 DNA sequence: TGTGCCAGCAGCGCCCCACTAGCGGGGGGGCCGGAGACCCAGTACTTC. Filled out from reference TRBV7-9 and TRBJ2-5, the complete variable domain reads DTGVSQNPRHKITKRGQNVTFRCDPISEHNRLYWYRQTLGQGPEFLTYFQNEAQLEKSRLLSDRFSAERPKGSFSTLEIQRTEQGDSAMYLCASSAPLAGGPETQYFGPGTRLLVL.

V and J are TRBV12-3 or TRBV12-4 and TRBJ2-1, with 11 bases that match TRBD2. The CDR3 is 14 residues long. Unmatched junction bases numbered 4, after V lost 6 bases and J lost 6 bases. The CDR3 region has the DNA TGTGCCAGCAGGGTTAGCGGGGGGGCCAATGAGCAGTTCTTC. Translated, it gives CASRVSGGANEQFF.

This clonotype was recorded at least ten times. The rearrangement links TRBV6-1 to TRBJ1-2; D is perhaps TRBD1 (6 bases). Trimming shortened V by 3 bases and J by 4 bases, and 18 bases separated the two germline ends. Germline CDR1 is MNHNS and CDR2 is SASEGT. The CDR3 spans 16 residues. The CDR3 protein is CASSEDPRGRPYGYTF. CDR3 in DNA: TGTGCCAGCAGTGAGGACCCTCGGGGGCGGCCCTATGGCTACACCTTC.

V usage is TRBV5-1 and J usage is TRBJ2-2; 7 positions match TRBD1. This CDR3 is 15 amino acids long. The V and J ends lost 1 base and 3 bases, in that order; junction bases with no gene match: 3. Germline V lookup: CDR1 SGHRS, CDR2 YFSETQ. The CDR3 spells CASSLSQGYTGELFF. CDR3 nucleotides: TGCGCCAGCAGCTTGTCACAGGGGTACACCGGGGAGCTGTTTTTT.

The J gene is TRBJ2-3, the V gene TRBV7-3; 8 positions agree with TRBD2. After removal of 2 bases from V and 5 bases from J, the junction contained 9 bases not matched to a gene. This CDR3 contains 16 residues. Per the germline V gene, CDR1 is SGHTA and CDR2 is FQGTGA. The CDR3 here is CASSLDSGGAGDTQYF. Here the CDR3 DNA reads TGTGCCAGCAGCTTAGACTCGGGGGGGGCTGGAGATACGCAGTATTTT.

V and J are TRBV20-1 and TRBJ2-7, with 9 bases fitting TRBD1. V shed 0 bases and J 0 bases; nucleotides not matched to a gene: 6. Germline V gene data show CDR1 as DFQATT and CDR2 as SNEGSKA (reference sequence). The CDR3 consists of 16 residues. The CDR3 coding sequence is TGCAGTGCTAGAGATCTGGGACAGGGAAACTCCTACGAGCAGTACTTC. Its protein product is CSARDLGQGNSYEQYF.

The chain has TRBV2 and TRBJ1-4; D unclear. The germline V gene has CDR1 SNHLY and CDR2 FYNNEI. The CDR3 totals 13 residues. The V and J ends lost 6 bases and 1 base respectively, with 6 bases between them. Here the CDR3 DNA reads TGTGCCAGCAGCCGGGAAACTAATGAAAAACTGTTTTTT. Its translation is CASSRETNEKLFF.

This clonotype has a count of ten or more. The rearrangement joins TRBV5-1 to TRBJ2-7; D is uncertain. CDR1 and CDR2 from the germline V gene are SGHRS and YFSETQ. This CDR3 is built from 14 residues. The V and J ends lost 4 bases and 2 bases respectively, with 13 bases between them. DNA for the CDR3: TGCGCCAGCAGCCCATCGAGTACCACCTACGAGCAGTACTTC. Amino acid sequence: CASSPSSTTYEQYF.